This entry describes one TCR beta chain. The data derive from a study of T cells in Graves' hyperthyroidism and ophthalmopathy. The CDR3 regions of TCR beta were amplified from RNA transcripts. Using the HTBI primer set, a first-round RT-PCR was run on the TCR CDR3. MiXCR, applied by TCRdb to the multiplex PCR reads, yields one record per CDR3 protein. Of approximately 350,000 distinct CDR3 sequences in the sample, roughly 15% are singletons; the top ten hold around 20%. The germline CDR1 and CDR2 sequences are MNHEY and SVGEGT. Trimming cost V 5 bases and J 7 bases; bases outside gene matches: 5. The CDR3 runs 15 residues. PBMCs came from less than 11 ml fresh peripheral blood.

Material: blood. This rearrangement joins TRBV6-2 or TRBV6-3 to TRBJ2-3; the match to TRBD2 covers 14 bases. This receptor was identified in an older woman with Graves' ophthalmopathy. CDR3 region: CASSNGLAGGNTQYF. The CDR3 DNA is TGTGCCAGCAGTAACGGACTAGCGGGAGGAAATACGCAGTATTTT.